Given below is one T cell receptor (beta chain) in context. TCR beta chains were sequenced at survey level with immunoSEQ. TCRdb's copy holds only in-frame clones and misses some; the assay was immunoSEQ multiplex PCR. This sample carries some 68,000 clones, about 93% of them seen once, and the ten largest clones take roughly 4.5%. The CDR3 has 18 amino acids. CDR1 is MGHDK and CDR2 is SYGVNS in the germline V gene. V was clipped by 2 bases and J by 8 bases; unmatched bases: 14. Sequencing was carried out using PBMCs. The rearrangement joins TRBV25-1 to TRBJ2-1, with 11 bases that match TRBD2. The TCR comes from a man aged 35 to 55 with rheumatoid arthritis. The DNA for the CDR3 is TGTGCCAGCAGTGAAGGATATAATAGCGGGAGGGCCAGGTATGAGCAGTTCTTC. Its protein product is CASSEGYNSGRARYEQFF.